A selection of T cell receptor beta chains follows, all from one sample in a study of cytomegalovirus exposure and HLA in healthy donors. Assay: immunoSEQ multiplex PCR; the TCRdb copy retains only in-frame clones and omits some. Here the sample spans 50,000 to 65,000 clones, 65% to 75% being singletons. The sequenced sample consisted of PBMCs. The receptors derive from a woman under 40 in good health and CMV-seronegative. The CDR3 runs from the conserved cysteine through the conserved F or W. A D gene is named only where the DNA matches it firmly. Part of the rows lack a size; the others show once, few, many or a class for expanded clones.

V	size	D	J	DNA	CDR3
TRBV28	-	TRBD1	TRBJ1-2	TGTGCCAGCAGTTTAGAGGGGGCTTGGCGTGGCTACACCTTC	CASSLEGAWRGYTF
TRBV28	-	TRBD1	TRBJ2-7	TGTGCCAGCAGTCCTCCTGGACAGGGGGGTTCCTACGAGCAGTACTTC	CASSPPGQGGSYEQYF
TRBV27	-	TRBD1	TRBJ2-2	TGTGCCAGCAGTAGAACAGGGGGCACCGGGGAGCTGTTTTTT	CASSRTGGTGELFF
TRBV6-5	-	-	TRBJ1-5	TGTGCCAGCAGTTACGAGCGCCCTGGGGGGAATCAGCCCCAGCATTTT	CASSYERPGGNQPQHF
TRBV9	-	-	TRBJ1-3	TGTGCCAGCAGCGTAGGGGGCAGGGCGTCTGGAAACACCATATATTTT	CASSVGGRASGNTIYF
TRBV2	-	-	TRBJ2-5	TGTGCCAGCAGTCCCGGGGTCCGAGAGACCCAGTACTTC	CASSPGVRETQYF
TRBV5-1	-	-	TRBJ2-1	TGCGCCAGCAGCTTAACGAGGGACAATGAGCAGTTCTTC	CASSLTRDNEQFF
TRBV28	-	-	TRBJ2-3	TGTGCCAGCAGTCGCGACAGGAGCCACACAGATACGCAGTATTTT	CASSRDRSHTDTQYF
TRBV19	-	TRBD1	TRBJ1-2	TGTGCTAGTTGTAAAGAGGGGGCGGCCTACGGCTACACCTTC	CASCKEGAAYGYTF
TRBV11-3	-	TRBD1	TRBJ2-6	TGTGCCAGCAGCCCGGGGACAGCCGGCTCTGGGGCCAACGTCCTGACTTTC	CASSPGTAGSGANVLTF
TRBV5-6	-	TRBD2	TRBJ2-3	TGTGCCAGCAGCCCGGGACTAGATACGGATACGCAGTATTTT	CASSPGLDTDTQYF
TRBV19	-	-	TRBJ1-2	TGTGCCAGTAGTACCCAGGGGCCTCCCGCCTCCGCGTATGGCTACACCTTC	CASSTQGPPASAYGYTF
TRBV7-9	-	TRBD2	TRBJ2-4	TGTTCCAGCAGCACTAGCTTGGAGGCTAGCGGGGGAGCGGGAAACATTCAGTACTTC	CSSSTSLEASGGAGNIQYF
TRBV5-1	-	TRBD1	TRBJ2-1	TGCGCCAGCAGCCCCGGACAGGGGGTTTATGAGCAGTTCTTC	CASSPGQGVYEQFF
TRBV7-2	-	TRBD2	TRBJ2-5	TGTGCCAGCAGCGACGGGACTAGCGGGATAGGAGAGACCCAGTACTTC	CASSDGTSGIGETQYF
TRBV30	-	-	TRBJ1-6	TGTGCCTGGAGGGAATGGGGGGGAGGGGATTCACCCCTCCACTTT	CAWREWGGGDSPLHF
TRBV11-3	-	-	TRBJ2-7	TGTGCCAGCAGCTTAGATAGTAGCCAGGAGCAGTACTTC	CASSLDSSQEQYF
TRBV19	-	-	TRBJ1-3	TGTGCCAGTAGTCTACAGGGATCTGGAAACACCATATATTTT	CASSLQGSGNTIYF
TRBV5-4	-	TRBD1	TRBJ2-3	TGTGCCAGCAGCCCGAAACAGGGACAGCACACAGATACGCAGTATTTT	CASSPKQGQHTDTQYF
TRBV9	few	-	TRBJ2-2	TGTGCCAGCAGCGCCGTTAACACCGGGGAGCTGTTTTTT	CASSAVNTGELFF
TRBV14	-	TRBD1	TRBJ2-1	TGTGCCAGCAGCCATACTTTGGGACAGCCCTACAATGAGCAGTTCTTC	CASSHTLGQPYNEQFF
TRBV11-3	-	-	TRBJ2-1	TGTGCCAGCAGCTCCGGACTCTTCCCAGACGATGAGCAGTTCTTC	CASSSGLFPDDEQFF
TRBV7-5	-	-	TRBJ2-7	TGTGTCAGAAGCTTACCAAGGACAGGGAGGGGTCTGGGGCAGTACTTC	CVRSLPRTGRGLGQYF
TRBV10-3	-	TRBD1	TRBJ1-2	TGTGCCATCGATTTGAGGGGACAGGGAGGCTCTGGCTACACCTTC	CAIDLRGQGGSGYTF
TRBV28	few	TRBD1	TRBJ1-1	TGTGCCAGCAGAACCGGGACAGGGTTGTTCACTGAAGCTTTCTTT	CASRTGTGLFTEAFF